This T cell receptor (beta chain) stems from a study of human T cells and chemical hapten exposure. Study-wide results and limits: Having alopecia, donors may respond immunologically unlike healthy people.

In the case of this clonotype: Its antigen is still unknown.

The library labeled individual cDNA molecules by adding unique molecular identifiers to them. TCRdb re-analysed the RACE reads in MiXCR, keeping a single row per CDR3 protein. In the table there are nearly 85,000 distinct CDR3 sequences, roughly 10% of which are singletons. Noted time point: patch test 2, 6 weeks after DPC sensitization. Documented treatment: therapeutic diphenylcyclopropenone sensitization with weekly scalp DPC. Germline values: CDR1 DFQATT, CDR2 SNEGSKA (reference sequence). V was trimmed by 3 bases and J by 2 bases, leaving 8 bases between them. CDR3 length: 13 residues. The sample consisted of whole blood, taken in connection with sensitization to the hapten diphenylcyclopropenone (DPC). The chain links TRBV20-1 to TRBJ1-5; D call uncertain. The sequence was collected from a man aged 18 to 29 with alopecia areata. Some clones in this sample may be carry-over from other donors' samples. The CDR3 nucleotides read TGCAGTGCTAGTTGGGGTGGCAATCAGCCCCAGCATTTT. Amino acids: CSASWGGNQPQHF.